The TCR beta chain described here comes from a study of T cell responses to AZD1222 COVID-19 vaccine listed by TCRdb under 2021. Background on the whole study: A total of 233 trial participants underwent TCR sequencing, of whom under 220 had received two doses of AZD1222 and approximately 26 had received two doses of the MenACWY control vaccine. Trial participants were enrolled by age into subgroups of 18-55, 56-69 and 70-plus years, and about 150, 27 and 61 TCR-sequenced participants, respectively, were included in these subgroups. The full study reports these points: Conclusions about previously exposed vaccinees were limited because only six AZD1222 recipients were SARS-CoV-2 seropositive at baseline. Reportedly, almost half of the unique spike-specific TCRs recognized epitopes lying outside the regions that are mutated in the B.1.351 and B.1.1.7 variants. The vaccine-associated CD4 TCRs covered the entire spike protein, and the dominant responses fell in regions 160-218 and 743-854. Because no day 14 peak-response samples were available, repertoires were characterized only after the peak T cell response. Spike-specific TCR breadth and depth rose significantly after two AZD1222 doses compared with day 0 and with MenACWY recipients. Participants were mostly white British, with more females than males. The authors suggested clonal diversity may have been underestimated. In the small 56-69-year group, the increase in depth fell short of significance, most likely because of low power.

This specimen's time point label, interpreted: about 28 days (+/-7) after the second vaccine dose. AZD1222 recipients whose second dose came at about 4 weeks and those whose second dose came at about 12 weeks were combined into one group, since spike-specific TCR depth and breadth did not differ between the two schedules. Vaccinee samples were obtained from the UK trials COV001 and COV002, which included a single-blind randomized controlled phase 2/3 trial of AZD1222 (ChAdOx1 nCoV-19) in healthy adults. For TCRbeta chain sequencing, PBMC samples were collected from trial participants at day 0 and at day 28 after the second dose. The CDR3 regions of human TCRbeta chains were subjected to immunosequencing. As for the original processing: Repertoire TCRs were matched against a reference library of SARS-CoV-2-specific TCRs generated with the MIRA antigen-specificity platform. Breadth was defined as the fraction of unique TCRs that were SARS-CoV-2-associated. Depth was defined as the fraction of total T cells that were SARS-CoV-2-associated. Using the MIRA data, each spike-specific TCR was assigned both to the spike region to which the TCR was reactive and to a CD4 or CD8 class. Log10-transformed breadth and depth values were compared by one-way ANOVA with Sidak's multiple comparisons tests. TCRdb limited this immuneACCESS table to in-frame rearrangements with V and J called. A share of clones is missing; checked studies link under half to unresolved V genes, and the rest is unexplained. That table is the source of V, J and clone size, and D and trimming were worked out from the DNA. Within this sample are approximately 300,000 clones, with 94% of them counted one time only. The ten top clones hold about 0.5% of the sample.

From cysteine to phenylalanine, the CDR3 is 14 amino acids long. The sequence is cut down to CDR3 DNA, 42 bases in frame from base 1. The V and J ends are trimmed by 7 bases and 9 bases, leaving 19 bases between them. CDR1 and CDR2 (LNHDA, SQIVND) derive from the germline V gene (reference sequence). Regarding this clone: Its antigen is not yet known. No clone much larger than this one lies a single base away; base qualities are absent.

The material sequenced was peripheral blood, taken 28 days after the second AZD1222 dose. This clonotype was sampled from an adult who received the AZD1222 COVID-19 vaccine. The chain uses TRBV19 and TRBJ1-5, and the D gene may be TRBD1, 5 bases matching. The CDR3 loop reads CASTTPGNIGPQHF. The DNA reads as follows: TGTGCCAGTACCACCCCAGGGAATATAGGGCCCCAGCATTTT.